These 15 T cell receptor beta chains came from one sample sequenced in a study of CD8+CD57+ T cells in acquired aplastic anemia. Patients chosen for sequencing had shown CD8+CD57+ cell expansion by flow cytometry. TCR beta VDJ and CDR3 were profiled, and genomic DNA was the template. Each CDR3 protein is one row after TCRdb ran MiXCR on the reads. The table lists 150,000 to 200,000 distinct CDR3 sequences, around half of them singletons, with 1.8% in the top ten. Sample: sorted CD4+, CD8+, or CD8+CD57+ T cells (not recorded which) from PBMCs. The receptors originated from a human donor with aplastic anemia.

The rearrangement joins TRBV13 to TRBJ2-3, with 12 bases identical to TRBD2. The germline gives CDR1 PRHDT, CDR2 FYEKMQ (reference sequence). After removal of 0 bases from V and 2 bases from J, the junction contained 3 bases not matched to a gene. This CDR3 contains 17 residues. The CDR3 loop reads CASSLGASGGDTDTQYF. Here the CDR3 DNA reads TGTGCCAGCAGCTTAGGGGCTAGCGGGGGGGACACAGATACGCAGTATTTT.

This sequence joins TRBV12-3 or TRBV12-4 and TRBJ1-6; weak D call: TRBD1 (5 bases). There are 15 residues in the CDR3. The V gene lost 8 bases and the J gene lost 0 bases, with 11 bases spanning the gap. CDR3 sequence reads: CASAGGSSYNSPLHF. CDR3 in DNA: TGTGCCAGCGCTGGGGGGAGCTCCTATAATTCACCCCTCCACTTT.

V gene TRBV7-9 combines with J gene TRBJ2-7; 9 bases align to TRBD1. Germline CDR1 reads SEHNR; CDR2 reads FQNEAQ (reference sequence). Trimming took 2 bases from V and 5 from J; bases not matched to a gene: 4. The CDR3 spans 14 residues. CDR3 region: CASSLRDRVHEQYF. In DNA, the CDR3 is TGTGCCAGCAGCTTACGGGACAGGGTTCACGAGCAGTACTTC.

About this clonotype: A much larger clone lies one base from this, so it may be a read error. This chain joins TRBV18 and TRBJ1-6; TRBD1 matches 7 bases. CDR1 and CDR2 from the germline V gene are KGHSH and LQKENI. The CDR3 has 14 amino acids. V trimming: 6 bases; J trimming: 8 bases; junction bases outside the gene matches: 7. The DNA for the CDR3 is TGTGCCAGCTCCCTGGGACAGCCTGATTCACCCCTCCACTTT. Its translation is CASSLGQPDSPLHF.

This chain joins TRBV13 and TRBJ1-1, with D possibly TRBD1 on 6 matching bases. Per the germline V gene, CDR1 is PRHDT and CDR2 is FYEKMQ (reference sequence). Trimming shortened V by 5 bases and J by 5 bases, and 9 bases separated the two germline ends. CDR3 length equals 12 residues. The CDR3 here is CASSLTGTEAFF. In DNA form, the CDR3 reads TGTGCCAGCAGCCTAACAGGGACTGAAGCTTTCTTT.

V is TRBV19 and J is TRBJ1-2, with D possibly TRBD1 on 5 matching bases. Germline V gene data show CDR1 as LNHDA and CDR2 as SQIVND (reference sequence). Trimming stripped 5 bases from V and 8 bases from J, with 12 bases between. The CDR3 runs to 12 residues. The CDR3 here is CASSPMGGGYTF. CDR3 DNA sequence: TGTGCCAGTAGTCCAATGGGGGGAGGCTACACCTTC.

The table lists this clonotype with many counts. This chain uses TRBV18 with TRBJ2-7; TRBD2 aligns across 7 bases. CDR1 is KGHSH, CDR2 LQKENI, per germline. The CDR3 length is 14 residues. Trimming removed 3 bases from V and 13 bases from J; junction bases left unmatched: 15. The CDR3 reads CASSPPGPRLALYF. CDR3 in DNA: TGTGCCAGCTCACCGCCCGGTCCGAGACTAGCACTATACTTC.

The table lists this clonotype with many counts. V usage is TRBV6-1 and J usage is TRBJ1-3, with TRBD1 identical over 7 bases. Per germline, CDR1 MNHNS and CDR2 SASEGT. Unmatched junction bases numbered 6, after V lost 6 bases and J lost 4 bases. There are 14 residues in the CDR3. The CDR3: CASSLTGSGNTIYF. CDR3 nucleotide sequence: TGTGCCAGCAGCCTGACAGGGAGCGGAAACACCATATATTTT.

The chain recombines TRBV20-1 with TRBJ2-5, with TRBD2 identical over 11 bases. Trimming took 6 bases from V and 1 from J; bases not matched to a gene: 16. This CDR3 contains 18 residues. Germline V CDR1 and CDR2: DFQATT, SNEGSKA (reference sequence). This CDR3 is CSAGGLAGGGTIQETQYF. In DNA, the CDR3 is TGCAGTGCCGGAGGCCTAGCGGGGGGTGGGACAATCCAAGAGACCCAGTACTTC.

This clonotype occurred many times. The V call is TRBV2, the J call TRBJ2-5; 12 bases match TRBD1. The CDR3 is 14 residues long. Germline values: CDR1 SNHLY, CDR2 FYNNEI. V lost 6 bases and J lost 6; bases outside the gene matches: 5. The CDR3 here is CASRGTGGVKTQYF. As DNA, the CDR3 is TGTGCCAGCAGGGGGACAGGGGGCGTAAAGACCCAGTACTTC.

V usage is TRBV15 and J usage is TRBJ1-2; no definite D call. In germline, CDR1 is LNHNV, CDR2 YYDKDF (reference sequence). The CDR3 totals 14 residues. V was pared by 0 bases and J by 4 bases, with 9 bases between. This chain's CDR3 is CATSRDRTFYGYTF. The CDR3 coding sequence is TGTGCCACCAGCAGAGACCGGACCTTCTATGGCTACACCTTC.

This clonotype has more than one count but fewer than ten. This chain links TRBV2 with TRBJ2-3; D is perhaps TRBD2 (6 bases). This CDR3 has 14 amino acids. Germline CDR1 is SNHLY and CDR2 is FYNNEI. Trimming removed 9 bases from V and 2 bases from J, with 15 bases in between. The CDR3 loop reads CASTSPGVTDTQYF. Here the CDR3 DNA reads TGTGCCAGTACCTCTCCGGGAGTCACAGATACGCAGTATTTT.

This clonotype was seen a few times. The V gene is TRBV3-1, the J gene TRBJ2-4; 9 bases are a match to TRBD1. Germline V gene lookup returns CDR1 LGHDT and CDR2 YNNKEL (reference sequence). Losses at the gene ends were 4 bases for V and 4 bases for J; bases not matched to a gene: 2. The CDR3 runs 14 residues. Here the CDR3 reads CASSRGQGKNIQYF. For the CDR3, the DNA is TGTGCCAGCAGCCGAGGACAGGGGAAAAACATTCAGTACTTC.

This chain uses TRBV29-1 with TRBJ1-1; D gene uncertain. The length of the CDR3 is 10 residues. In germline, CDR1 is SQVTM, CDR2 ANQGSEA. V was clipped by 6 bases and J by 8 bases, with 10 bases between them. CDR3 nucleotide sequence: TGCAGCGTGTGGGGTCTCGAAGCTTTCTTT. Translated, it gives CSVWGLEAFF.

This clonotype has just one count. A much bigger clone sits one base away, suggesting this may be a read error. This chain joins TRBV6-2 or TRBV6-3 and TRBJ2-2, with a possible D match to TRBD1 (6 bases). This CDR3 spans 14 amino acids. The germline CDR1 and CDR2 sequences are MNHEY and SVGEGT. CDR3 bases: TGTGCCAGCAGCCCGCTAGGGGACACCGGGGAGCTGCTTTTT. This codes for CASSPLGDTGELLF.